The rows below give T cell receptor beta chains drawn from one sample of a study of cytomegalovirus exposure and HLA in healthy donors. Sequenced by immunoSEQ multiplex PCR; TCRdb stores in-frame clones only, minus some. This sample has 100,000 to 150,000 clones, with approximately 74% found just once. The sequencing input was PBMCs. The receptors shown here come from a male donor in good health and CMV-seronegative. The CDR3 runs from the conserved cysteine through the conserved F or W. The order of the fields is clone size, J gene, V gene, CDR3 protein. Size is stated for part of the rows, as once, few or many counts, or as a class when the clone is expanded.

>few|TRBJ2-3|TRBV11-3
CASSLGRTTSTDTQYF
>NA|TRBJ1-1|TRBV11-2
CASSEGGAHTEAFF
>NA|TRBJ1-3|TRBV28
CASSADRRNTIYF
>NA|TRBJ1-1|TRBV18
CASSETALNTEAFF
>NA|TRBJ2-5|TRBV15
CATSKHRGLETQYF
>NA|TRBJ2-2|TRBV7-2
CASSFQVTGELFF
>NA|TRBJ2-2|TRBV27
CASGSRIANTGELFF
>once|TRBJ2-5|TRBV30
CAWSARETQYF
>NA|TRBJ2-1|TRBV9
CASSTETGRFKGEQFF
>NA|TRBJ2-1|TRBV5-6
CASSSPGWRGNEQFF
>NA|TRBJ1-1|TRBV28
CASRRAGEGTEAFF
>NA|TRBJ2-7|TRBV5-1
CASSAIPSGSSYEQYF
>NA|TRBJ2-1|TRBV28
CASSPPSPTSGYEQFF
>once|TRBJ1-1|TRBV19
CASSRPLTEAFF
>NA|TRBJ1-1|TRBV7-7
CASSLSSNTEAFF
>NA|TRBJ1-1|TRBV27
CATSMGANTEAFF
>once|TRBJ2-3|TRBV9
CASSVGDTQYF
>NA|TRBJ1-6|TRBV13
CASSLGVQGRSPLHF
>NA|TRBJ2-3|TRBV7-2
CASSPREDTDTQYF
>NA|TRBJ1-1|TRBV5-8
CASSSYRGKTEAFF
>NA|TRBJ2-6|TRBV30
CAGGRGGAQGANVLTF
>NA|TRBJ1-1|TRBV5-4
CASSLRDRGIMNTEAFF
>NA|TRBJ2-5|TRBV15
CATRLAGGKTQYF
>few|TRBJ2-5|TRBV7-2
CASSSSGGEETQYF
>few|TRBJ2-3|TRBV11-2
CASSKGTSGIGDTQYF
>NA|TRBJ2-7|TRBV7-2
CASSLNSDYYEQYF
>NA|TRBJ1-1|TRBV18
CASSPPSTGRDTEAFF
>NA|TRBJ1-2|TRBV7-9
CASSFHHQGQPHF
>few|TRBJ1-2|TRBV27
CASSLAGQGAPGYTF
>NA|TRBJ2-3|TRBV27
CASSSPGLAGGRSTDTQYF
>NA|TRBJ2-5|TRBV5-6
CASSTGVSQETQYF
>NA|TRBJ2-5|TRBV14
CASSQHLPGTGGETQYF
>NA|TRBJ2-7|TRBV7-2
CASSLVLTSSYEQYF
>NA|TRBJ2-6|TRBV4-3
CASSQDRGSLYSGANVLTF
>NA|TRBJ2-7|TRBV28
CASSATGTGYYEQYF
>few|TRBJ2-1|TRBV4-2
CASSQERGGNNEQFF
>few|TRBJ1-1|TRBV2
CASRDRGRLNTEAFF
>NA|TRBJ1-1|TRBV21-1
CASSKVAKMNTEAFF
>NA|TRBJ2-7|TRBV9
CASSRDSSYEQYF
>NA|TRBJ2-1|TRBV18
CASSPSLTGDEQFF